One sample yielded the 6 T cell receptor beta chains listed below, sequenced in a study of control samples from healthy donors and cancer patients. Measured with immunoSEQ multiplex PCR; TCRdb has only the in-frame clones, and not every one. Of roughly 55,000 clones detected, about 92% appear once; the ten largest clones hold around 1.7%. The sequenced sample consisted of PBMCs. Source of these receptors: a man aged 35-49 years with colorectal cancer.

This chain uses TRBV18 with TRBJ2-5; the D is unclear. There are 16 residues in the CDR3. V lost 3 bases and J lost 0, with 14 bases in between. Germline V lookup: CDR1 KGHSH, CDR2 LQKENI. The CDR3 bases are TGTGCCAGCTCACCCTCGGCCACTCCGTACCAAGAGACCCAGTACTTC. It translates to CASSPSATPYQETQYF.

V and J are TRBV6-5 and TRBJ2-7; the D is unclear. The CDR3 extends over 11 amino acids. Deletions cut 6 bases from V and 7 bases from J, with 10 bases between. CDR1 is MNHEY, CDR2 SVGAGI, per germline. The DNA for the CDR3 is TGTGCCAGCAGATTATCTTGGGAGCAGTACTTC. Protein sequence: CASRLSWEQYF.

This chain uses TRBV12-3 or TRBV12-4 with TRBJ2-7; D is uncertain. V was shortened by 3 bases and J by 12 bases, with 18 bases between the two germline ends. The CDR3 totals 13 residues. The CDR3 bases are TGTGCCAGCAGTTTCGTGGGAAGCACAGCTTCGTACTTC. As protein: CASSFVGSTASYF.

The chain has TRBV2 and TRBJ2-5; 14 bases are shared with TRBD2. V was pared by 3 bases and J by 1 base, with 1 base of the junction left unmatched. CDR1 is SNHLY and CDR2 is FYNNEI in the germline V gene. This CDR3 is built from 16 residues. CDR3 in DNA: TGTGCCAGCAGTGAGGGGACTAGCGGGGGCCAAGAGACCCAGTACTTC. It encodes CASSEGTSGGQETQYF.

The CDR3 DNA reads TGCGCCAGCAGTTTCGGGGGATTCCAAGAGACCCAGTACTTC. Protein: CASSFGGFQETQYF. The rearrangement links TRBV5-1 to TRBJ2-5; tentative D call: TRBD2 (6 bases). Germline V lookup: CDR1 SGHRS, CDR2 YFSETQ. Trimming took off 5 bases at V and 1 base at J, with 12 bases between the two ends. There are 14 residues in the CDR3.

V gene TRBV7-9 combines with J gene TRBJ2-5, with D perhaps TRBD2 (6 bases). The CDR3 runs 15 residues. Germline V gene sequence: CDR1 SEHNR, CDR2 FQNEAQ (reference sequence). Between the trimmed V and J ends, which lost 6 bases and 1 base, there was a span of 15 bases. The CDR3 reads CASRGLRGGQETQYF. For the CDR3, the DNA is TGTGCCAGCAGGGGACTTCGGGGAGGCCAAGAGACCCAGTACTTC.